What follows describes a single TCR beta chain. Trimming cost V 0 bases and J 8 bases, with 14 bases left between them. The CDR3 totals 15 residues. The germline V gene has CDR1 LGHNT and CDR2 FRNRAP. Profiled with immunoSEQ multiplex PCR; TCRdb holds only in-frame clones, not every one. Of 150,000 to 180,000 clones listed, around 89% are singletons. This sample is drawn from a study of blood T cell repertoires in COVID-19. Study overall: Sources were T cells, B-cell-depleted T cells, or PBMCs; the material itself was cDNA or gDNA.

Sequencing was performed on peripheral blood. This receptor was identified in a woman aged 40 to 55 with acute or convalescent COVID-19. This chain joins TRBV12-5 and TRBJ2-1, with no clear D. The CDR3 loop is CASGLVIRLPDEQFF. CDR3 bases: TGTGCTAGTGGTTTGGTAATTCGACTCCCTGATGAGCAGTTCTTC.